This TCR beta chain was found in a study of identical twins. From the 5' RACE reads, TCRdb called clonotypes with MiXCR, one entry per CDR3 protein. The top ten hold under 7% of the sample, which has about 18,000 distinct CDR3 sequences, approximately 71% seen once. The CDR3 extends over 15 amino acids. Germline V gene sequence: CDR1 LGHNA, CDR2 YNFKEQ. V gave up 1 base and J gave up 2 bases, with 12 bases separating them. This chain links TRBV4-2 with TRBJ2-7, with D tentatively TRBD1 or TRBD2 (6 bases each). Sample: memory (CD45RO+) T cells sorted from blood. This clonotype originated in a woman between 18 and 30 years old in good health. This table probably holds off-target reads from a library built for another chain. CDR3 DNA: TGTGCCAGCAGCCAAGCGGGGGCGGAGACCTACGAGCAGTACTTC. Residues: CASSQAGAETYEQYF.